A selection of T cell receptor beta chains follows, all from one sample in a study of blood T cell repertoires in COVID-19. Profiling relied on immunoSEQ multiplex PCR, and the TCRdb table lists in-frame clones only, not all of them. The sample yields some 200,000 clones, 60% to 85% seen once. Material: peripheral blood. These receptors were obtained from a woman in her seventies with acute or convalescent COVID-19. The CDR3 runs from the conserved cysteine through the conserved F or W. D genes are given only for firm matches. Not all rows give a size; the values are once, few, many and, for expanded clones, a class.

clone_size	d_call	v_call	j_call	cdr3_nt	cdr3_aa
NA	TRBD2	TRBV2	TRBJ2-7	TGTGCCAGCAGGGGACTAGCGGTACAGGGCGAGCAGTACTTC	CASRGLAVQGEQYF
NA	NA	TRBV10-1	TRBJ2-1	TGCGCCAGCAACCTGGGACACACCTACAATGAGCAGTTCTTC	CASNLGHTYNEQFF
NA	NA	TRBV27	TRBJ1-4	TGTGCCAGCAGGTTGCAGGGGCTAGGGGAAAAACTGTTTTTT	CASRLQGLGEKLFF
NA	NA	TRBV7-2	TRBJ1-2	TGTGCCAGCAGCTTATACGGCCCCGAGGTCTATGGCTACACCTTC	CASSLYGPEVYGYTF
NA	NA	TRBV6-6	TRBJ2-3	TGTGCCACCGCCTGGGGGGACACAGATACGCAGTATTTT	CATAWGDTDTQYF
once	TRBD1	TRBV20-1	TRBJ2-1	TGCAGTGCTAGTGCAAGGACAGGTCCAAACTACAATGAGCAGTTCTTC	CSASARTGPNYNEQFF
NA	NA	TRBV7-8	TRBJ1-2	TGTGCCAGCAGCTTCTCACAGGGAAACTATGGCTACACCTTC	CASSFSQGNYGYTF
NA	NA	TRBV24-1	TRBJ2-5	TGTGCCACCAGTGATTTGCAGGTGGGCAGTCAAGAGACCCAGTACTTC	CATSDLQVGSQETQYF
NA	NA	TRBV11-1	TRBJ1-3	TGTGCCAGCAGCTTCGGGGGCTCTGGAAACACCATATATTTT	CASSFGGSGNTIYF
few	TRBD1	TRBV4-1	TRBJ1-5	TGCGCCAGCAGCCAGGGGGGACAGGTCTTAAATCAGCCCCAGCATTTT	CASSQGGQVLNQPQHF
NA	TRBD1	TRBV15	TRBJ1-1	TGTGCCACCAGCAGAGTGGACAGGCTGAACACTGAAGCTTTCTTT	CATSRVDRLNTEAFF
NA	NA	TRBV20-1	TRBJ1-5	TGCAGTGCTAGTCCCACTCTCGATCAGCCCCAGCATTTT	CSASPTLDQPQHF
few	NA	TRBV10-3	TRBJ2-7	TGTGCCATCAAGGGGACTGGACCCTCCGGGCAGTACTTC	CAIKGTGPSGQYF
NA	NA	TRBV6-1	TRBJ1-1	TGTGCCAGCAGTGAGGTAGTGAACACTGAAGCTTTCTTT	CASSEVVNTEAFF
NA	TRBD2	TRBV5-4	TRBJ2-1	TGTGCCAGCAGCTTGGATTGGCTAGCGGGAGGAGAAGCCACCGATGAGCAGTTCTTC	CASSLDWLAGGEATDEQFF
once	NA	TRBV21-1	TRBJ1-5	TGTGCCAGCACCTCTCTGCCGGGGTCCCGGGACAGGGAGAATCAGCCCCAGCATTTT	CASTSLPGSRDRENQPQHF
NA	NA	TRBV5-6	TRBJ2-1	TGTGCCAGCAGCTTGGCCGGGGTGGGCTCCTACAATGAGCAGTTCTTC	CASSLAGVGSYNEQFF
NA	NA	TRBV27	TRBJ2-6	TGTGCCAGCAGTTTATCGGTGGGGGCACCCTTCTCTGGGGCCAACGTCCTGACTTTC	CASSLSVGAPFSGANVLTF
NA	TRBD2	TRBV3-1/TRBV3-2	TRBJ2-7	TGTGCCAGCAGCGTAACCGGGACTAGCGGCTACGAGCAGTACTTC	CASSVTGTSGYEQYF
NA	TRBD2	TRBV6-6	TRBJ2-7	TGTGCCAGCAGTTACGTGACTAGCGTCTCCTACGAGCAGTACTTC	CASSYVTSVSYEQYF
NA	TRBD1	TRBV5-1	TRBJ2-7	TGCGCCAGCAGCTCCCGGGACAGCGGATTCTACGAGCAGTACTTC	CASSSRDSGFYEQYF
NA	TRBD2	TRBV18	TRBJ2-2	TGTGCCAGCTCACCAATACTGCCTAGCGGGAGGAACACCGGGGAGCTGTTTTTT	CASSPILPSGRNTGELFF
NA	NA	TRBV4-1	TRBJ2-7	TGCGCCAGCAGCCAAGGAGTTTTGCGGAACACCTACGAGCAGTACTTC	CASSQGVLRNTYEQYF
once	NA	TRBV27	TRBJ2-1	TGTGCCAGCAGTTTTCAGGGGGGCACCAATGAGCAGTTCTTC	CASSFQGGTNEQFF
NA	NA	TRBV14	TRBJ2-5	TGTGCCAGCAGCCAGCCCCAGGGCCAGAGGGAGACCCAGTACTTC	CASSQPQGQRETQYF
few	NA	TRBV5-1	TRBJ1-1	TGCGCCAGCAGCTCAGACTTAATGAACACTGAAGCTTTCTTT	CASSSDLMNTEAFF
NA	NA	TRBV15	TRBJ1-5	TGTGCCACCAGCAGCACAGATCAGCCGAGAAGCAATCAGCCCCAGCATTTT	CATSSTDQPRSNQPQHF
once	NA	TRBV7-8	TRBJ2-7	TGTGCCAGCAGCTTCGGGTTGGCAACGAGCTCCTACGAGCAGTACTTC	CASSFGLATSSYEQYF
NA	NA	TRBV7-2	TRBJ2-1	TGTGCCAGCGCAGAGGTCGGGGAGCAGTTCTTC	CASAEVGEQFF
NA	TRBD2	TRBV28	TRBJ2-1	TGTGCCAGCAGCCTAATAACGAGGGGACTAGGAGAAGTTGGGCAGTTCTTC	CASSLITRGLGEVGQFF
NA	NA	TRBV5-6	TRBJ2-5	TGTGCCAGCAGCTTGGCGCTAGGAGAGACCCAGTACTTC	CASSLALGETQYF